The 21 T cell receptor beta chains given below trace back to one sample, sequenced in a study of shared clonotypes between healthy human individuals. The protocol was immunoSEQ multiplex PCR, while the TCRdb copy is restricted to in-frame clones and leaves out a portion. The sample has roughly 500,000 clones; about 78% are singletons. Sequencing was done on a sample of PBMCs. The source of these receptors is a woman aged 40 to 49 in good health. Some clones in this sample may be carry-over from other donors' samples.

The chain has TRBV10-3 and TRBJ1-2; 8 bases are shared with TRBD1. This CDR3 contains 15 residues. V trimming: 6 bases; J trimming: 8 bases; junction bases outside the gene matches: 14. Germline loops: CDR1 ENHRY, CDR2 SYGVKD. The CDR3: CAISPDETGVLGYTF. The DNA of the CDR3 is TGTGCCATCAGCCCAGATGAGACAGGGGTATTGGGCTACACCTTC.

V gene TRBV7-2 combines with J gene TRBJ1-3; D may be TRBD1 (5 bases). The V gene lost 5 bases and the J gene lost 0 bases, with 14 bases spanning the gap. Germline V gene sequence: CDR1 SGHTA, CDR2 FQGNSA. The CDR3 has 16 amino acids. CDR3 residues: CASSPNGGTSGNTIYF. As DNA, the CDR3 is TGTGCCAGCAGCCCCAACGGTGGGACCTCTGGAAACACCATATATTTT.

V is TRBV7-3 and J is TRBJ2-5; 7 nucleotides align to TRBD2. Germline V lookup: CDR1 SGHTA, CDR2 FQGTGA. V lost 5 bases and J lost 4; bases outside the gene matches: 13. The CDR3 loop spans 16 amino acids. The CDR3 bases are TGTGCCAGCAGCCCCGGGCCTACTAGCGTCGGAGAGACCCAGTACTTC. Its translation is CASSPGPTSVGETQYF.

This chain connects TRBV19 to TRBJ1-1; 7 bases fit TRBD1. The CDR3 has 13 amino acids. Germline CDR1 and CDR2: LNHDA and SQIVND (reference sequence). With V trimmed by 5 bases and J by 4 bases, 4 bases remained unmatched. As DNA, the CDR3 is TGTGCCAGTAGTGTAAACAGGGGCACTGAAGCTTTCTTT. Encoded protein: CASSVNRGTEAFF.

The chain couples TRBV5-5 to TRBJ1-1; D unclear. The V gene's germline CDR1 is SGHKS and CDR2 YYEKEE (reference sequence). V dropped 6 bases and J dropped 0 bases, with 12 bases sitting between them. The CDR3 extends over 14 amino acids. Written as DNA, the CDR3 is TGTGCCAGCAAAGACCGACCAATGAACACTGAAGCTTTCTTT. Residues: CASKDRPMNTEAFF.

This clone was seen just once. The J gene is TRBJ1-3, the V gene TRBV11-2; D not certain. The CDR3 has 16 residues. Germline loops: CDR1 SGHAT, CDR2 FQNNGV. V was clipped by 3 bases and J by 5 bases, with 17 bases between them. Here the CDR3 reads CASSFLPGDPRNTIYF. In nucleotides, the CDR3 is TGTGCCAGCAGCTTTTTACCGGGCGACCCTCGAAACACCATATATTTT.

The rearrangement links TRBV5-1 to TRBJ2-7; 9 positions agree with TRBD2. This CDR3 comprises 16 residues. V gave up 0 bases and J gave up 0 bases; unmatched junction bases: 4. Germline CDR1 SGHRS, CDR2 YFSETQ. In nucleotides, the CDR3 is TGCGCCAGCAGCTTGGGGGGTAGCGGGAGCTCCTACGAGCAGTACTTC. This gives the protein CASSLGGSGSSYEQYF.

The chain employs TRBV4-1 and TRBJ2-3; tentatively, D is TRBD2 (5 bases). Trimming removed 1 base at V and 8 bases at J, with 13 bases between. The CDR3 has 14 amino acids. Germline V gene lookup returns CDR1 MGHRA and CDR2 YSYEKL. As DNA, the CDR3 is TGCGCCAGCAGCCAAGGAGGGTCAACTACTACGCAGTATTTT. Amino acids: CASSQGGSTTTQYF.

Here the CDR3 reads CASSHGQADEQFF. The CDR3 region has the DNA TGTGCCAGCAGCCACGGACAGGCCGATGAGCAGTTCTTC. The chain recombines TRBV7-6 with TRBJ2-1; TRBD1 matches at 7 bases. Trimming removed 5 bases from V and 8 bases from J; junction bases left unmatched: 6. Looked up from germline, CDR1 is SGHVS and CDR2 is FNYEAQ. The CDR3 contains 13 residues.

The rearrangement joins TRBV19 to TRBJ1-5; D is uncertain. The V gene's germline CDR1 is LNHDA and CDR2 SQIVND (reference sequence). The CDR3 is made up of 15 amino acids. Between the trimmed V and J ends, which lost 3 bases and 0 bases, there was a span of 9 bases. CDR3 region: CASSIIHSSNQPQHF. The CDR3 DNA follows: TGTGCCAGTAGTATTATACATTCTAGCAATCAGCCCCAGCATTTT.

V is TRBV6-6 and J is TRBJ2-7; perhaps TRBD2 as D (6 bases). Trimming left V 3 bases short and J 0 bases short, with 9 bases between. Germline CDR1 and CDR2: MNHNY and SVGAGI (reference sequence). The CDR3 extends over 14 amino acids. The CDR3 loop is CASSYGGTSYEQYF. The CDR3 nucleotides are TGTGCCAGCAGTTATGGGGGGACCTCCTACGAGCAGTACTTC.

The gene calls are TRBV18 and TRBJ2-2; the D call may be TRBD1 or TRBD2 (5 bases each). In germline, CDR1 is KGHSH, CDR2 LQKENI. This CDR3 contains 14 residues. V lost 2 bases, J lost 4 bases, and 8 bases lay in between. The chain's CDR3 is CASSPEGSTGELFF. CDR3 nucleotide sequence: TGTGCCAGCTCACCAGAGGGGAGCACCGGGGAGCTGTTTTTT.

The rearrangement joins TRBV28 to TRBJ1-1; 8 nucleotides match TRBD1. J was trimmed by 1 base and V by 1 base; bases with no gene match: 2. Germline CDR1 and CDR2: MDHEN and SYDVKM. The CDR3 is 15 amino acids. The CDR3 DNA reads as TGTGCCAGCAGTTTATCCACAGGGGGGAACACTGAAGCTTTCTTT. The encoded protein is CASSLSTGGNTEAFF.

This rearrangement joins TRBV7-8 to TRBJ2-7; possible D gene TRBD1, 6 bases. CDR1 and CDR2 (germline): SGHVS, FQNEAQ. This CDR3 is 15 amino acids long. The V and J ends lost 5 bases and 5 bases respectively, with 19 bases between them. The CDR3 DNA follows: TGTGCCAGCAGCCGAACAGGGCTTCCAGTGAACGAGCAGTACTTC. This encodes CASSRTGLPVNEQYF.

V is TRBV5-1 and J is TRBJ1-2, with D possibly matching TRBD1 (6 bases). Germline CDR1 SGHRS, CDR2 YFSETQ. Trimming left V 1 base short and J 2 bases short, with 9 bases between. The CDR3 runs to 14 residues. The DNA for the CDR3 is TGCGCCAGCAGCTTGCAGGGGTTAAACTATGGCTACACCTTC. Translating gives CASSLQGLNYGYTF.

V usage is TRBV7-9 and J usage is TRBJ2-3; D not resolved. V shed 2 bases and J shed 2 bases, with 8 bases lying between them. The germline CDR1 and CDR2 sequences are SEHNR and FQNEAQ (reference sequence). The CDR3 totals 14 residues. The CDR3 sequence: CASSLNVDTDTQYF. In DNA, the CDR3 is TGTGCCAGCAGCTTAAACGTAGACACAGATACGCAGTATTTT.

The rearrangement joins TRBV29-1 to TRBJ2-2; TRBD1 aligns across 10 bases. The germline V gene encodes CDR1 SQVTM and CDR2 ANQGSEA. J gave up 4 bases and V 7 bases, and 6 bases lay outside the gene matches. CDR3 length: 14 residues. The CDR3 is CSAVGTGATGELFF. As DNA, the CDR3 is TGCAGCGCCGTCGGGACAGGGGCCACCGGGGAGCTGTTTTTT.

The rearrangement uses TRBV6-1 and TRBJ2-7, with 11 bases fitting TRBD2. Per germline, CDR1 MNHNS and CDR2 SASEGT. V lost 3 bases, J lost 1 base, and 8 bases stayed unmatched. CDR3 size: 17 residues. The CDR3 nucleotides are TGTGCCAGCAGTGATGGACGGACTAGCGGGTTTTCCTACGAGCAGTACTTC. Translated, it gives CASSDGRTSGFSYEQYF.

This chain uses TRBV28 with TRBJ1-5, with 11 bases aligning to TRBD1. V shed 4 bases and J 4 bases; nucleotides not matched to a gene: 3. The CDR3 is 15 residues long. Germline assignment: CDR1 MDHEN and CDR2 SYDVKM. The CDR3, as DNA: TGTGCCAGCAGTTCCGGGACAGGGGGTAATCAGCCCCAGCATTTT. Amino acids: CASSSGTGGNQPQHF.

This chain joins TRBV5-1 and TRBJ2-3; the D is unclear. The CDR3 totals 16 residues. Trimming removed 2 bases at V and 0 bases at J, with 13 bases between. CDR1 is SGHRS and CDR2 is YFSETQ in the germline V gene. CDR3 region: CASSFFRTGSTDTQYF. CDR3 nucleotides: TGCGCCAGCAGCTTCTTCCGGACGGGTAGCACAGATACGCAGTATTTT. Complete variable domain (other parts from reference TRBV5-1 and TRBJ2-3): KAGVTQTPRYLIKTRGQQVTLSCSPISGHRSVSWYQQTPGQGLQFLFEYFSETQRNKGNFPGRFSGRQFSNSRSEMNVSTLELGDSALYLCASSFFRTGSTDTQYFGPGTRLTVL.

On this clone: The final CDR3 position lacks the conserved phenylalanine or tryptophan, pointing to a likely read error. This sequence joins TRBV4-3 and TRBJ2-7; D remains ambiguous. In germline, CDR1 is LGHNA, CDR2 YSLEER. This CDR3 spans 17 amino acids. V lost 1 base to trimming and J lost 0 bases, with 16 bases between them. As DNA, the CDR3 is TGCGCCAGCAGCCAAGCCGGAGCCCGCCGAGACTCCTACGAGCAGTACTCC. It yields the protein CASSQAGARRDSYEQYS.